These 21 T cell receptor beta chains were sequenced from one sample in a study of OX40 agonist ivuxolimab in advanced cancers. Generated by immunoSEQ multiplex PCR, the TCRdb table keeps only in-frame clones and is missing some. The sample has approximately 77,000 clones, 91% seen once. The material was CD4+ or CD8+ T cells sorted from blood, obtained in a trial of the OX40 agonist ivuxolimab. Receptors originate from an adult with an advanced solid tumor such as melanoma, head and neck, liver or kidney cancer.

The rearrangement uses TRBV28 and TRBJ1-2; D is unresolved. The CDR3 totals 12 residues. Trimming took 3 bases from V and 8 from J, leaving 10 bases between them. Germline V gene sequence: CDR1 MDHEN, CDR2 SYDVKM. The CDR3 loop is CASSFGSVGYTF. Written as DNA, the CDR3 is TGTGCCAGCAGTTTCGGGTCCGTGGGCTACACCTTC.

The genes are TRBV10-2 and TRBJ2-2; D remains unclear. CDR1 is WSHSY and CDR2 is SAAADI in the germline V gene. The CDR3 totals 14 residues. The V end lost 7 bases, the J end lost 5 bases, and 14 bases lay between the germline ends. The CDR3 loop is CASTVLGRTGELFF. CDR3 DNA sequence: TGCGCCAGCACTGTTCTAGGCCGGACCGGGGAGCTGTTTTTT.

In this sample, this clone turned up once. The rearrangement uses TRBV5-4 and TRBJ2-3; TRBD1 or TRBD2 may be the D gene (5 bases each). The V end was cut by 4 bases, the J end by 3 bases, with 15 bases between. Per the germline V gene, CDR1 is SGHNT and CDR2 is YYREEE (reference sequence). This CDR3 has 15 amino acids. CDR3 nucleotide sequence: TGTGCCAGCAGCAGACTTGGGGGTGGAACAGATACGCAGTATTTT. Protein: CASSRLGGGTDTQYF.

The genes are TRBV7-2 and TRBJ2-1; D is tentatively TRBD1 or TRBD2 (5 bases each). The germline V gene has CDR1 SGHTA and CDR2 FQGNSA. The CDR3 spans 16 residues. V lost 5 bases, J lost 5 bases, and 19 bases lay in between. The CDR3 spells CASSELPTRGDNEQFF. Here the CDR3 DNA reads TGTGCCAGCAGCGAGCTTCCTACTAGGGGAGACAATGAGCAGTTCTTC.

V gene TRBV11-2 combines with J gene TRBJ2-7; no reliable D call. With 0 bases removed from V and 5 bases from J, the gap between germline ends came to 8 bases. The germline CDR1 and CDR2 sequences are SGHAT and FQNNGV. This CDR3 is built from 13 residues. CDR3 residues: CASSLDRLNEQYF. CDR3 DNA sequence: TGTGCCAGCAGCTTAGATCGCCTGAACGAGCAGTACTTC.

The chain links TRBV28 to TRBJ2-7, with no clear D. Trimming shortened V by 5 bases and J by 0 bases, and 17 bases separated the two germline ends. There are 16 residues in the CDR3. Germline CDR1 and CDR2: MDHEN and SYDVKM. Here the CDR3 reads CASSPLRPTPSYEQYF. The CDR3 nucleotides read TGTGCCAGCAGTCCCCTACGGCCAACACCCTCCTACGAGCAGTACTTC.

The chain is built from TRBV18 and TRBJ1-1; tentatively, D is TRBD1 (6 bases). V was shortened by 3 bases and J by 1 base, with 9 bases between the two germline ends. Germline V gives CDR1 KGHSH, CDR2 LQKENI. The length of the CDR3 is 14 residues. The CDR3 loop is CASSPAGENTEAFF. CDR3 DNA: TGTGCCAGCTCACCTGCAGGGGAGAACACTGAAGCTTTCTTT.

This clone showed up just once. The V and J genes are TRBV6-6 and TRBJ1-1; D uncertain. The V end lost 4 bases, the J end lost 11 bases, and 11 bases lay between the germline ends. CDR3 length: 11 residues. CDR1 and CDR2 (germline): MNHNY, SVGAGI (reference sequence). CDR3 region: CASSLSTGAFF. In DNA, the CDR3 is TGTGCCAGCAGTTTAAGCACCGGGGCTTTCTTT.

The V call is TRBV2, the J call TRBJ2-2; perhaps TRBD2 as D (5 bases). V gave up 7 bases and J gave up 1 base, with 10 bases separating them. Germline CDR1 and CDR2: SNHLY and FYNNEI. The CDR3 is 14 amino acids. CDR3 in amino acids: CASNERMNTGELFF. The CDR3 nucleotides are TGTGCCAGCAACGAGCGGATGAACACCGGGGAGCTGTTTTTT. The complete variable domain, with remaining parts taken from reference TRBV2 and TRBJ2-2, reads EPEVTQTPSHQVTQMGQEVILRCVPISNHLYFYWYRQILGQKVEFLVSFYNNEISEKSEIFDDQFSVERPDGSNFTLKIRSTKLEDSAMYFCASNERMNTGELFFGEGSRLTVL.

This sequence joins TRBV6-5 and TRBJ1-4; D gene ambiguous. Germline V gene sequence: CDR1 MNHEY, CDR2 SVGAGI. Trimming cost V 6 bases and J 7 bases, with 12 bases left between them. There are 13 residues in the CDR3. CDR3 sequence reads: CASSPTAREKLFF. CDR3 DNA sequence: TGTGCCAGCAGCCCCACAGCTCGTGAAAAACTGTTTTTT.

The chain recombines TRBV19 with TRBJ2-5; D perhaps matches TRBD1 (6 bases). The CDR3 runs to 13 residues. Germline CDR1 reads LNHDA; CDR2 reads SQIVND (reference sequence). V dropped 3 bases and J dropped 4 bases, with 9 bases sitting between them. CDR3 region: CASSILGGETQYF. The DNA of the CDR3 is TGTGCCAGTAGTATCCTAGGGGGAGAGACCCAGTACTTC.

The V and J genes are TRBV19 and TRBJ2-3; 12 nucleotides align to TRBD2. The CDR3 has 14 residues. Germline CDR1 is LNHDA and CDR2 is SQIVND (reference sequence). V was clipped by 4 bases and J by 8 bases; unmatched bases: 4. The CDR3 DNA is TGTGCCAGTAGTACGACTAGCGGGAGAGTTACGCAGTATTTT. Its translation is CASSTTSGRVTQYF.

The chain recombines TRBV7-3 with TRBJ2-3, with D perhaps TRBD1 (5 bases). Trimming pared 5 bases from V and 0 bases from J, leaving 9 bases between. Germline loops: CDR1 SGHTA, CDR2 FQGTGA. The CDR3 is 14 amino acids. DNA for the CDR3: TGTGCCAGCAGCCGACGACAGAGCACAGATACGCAGTATTTT. This encodes CASSRRQSTDTQYF.

The chain couples TRBV5-1 to TRBJ2-7, with D unresolved. The V end was cut by 3 bases, the J end by 3 bases, with 10 bases between. This CDR3 is built from 13 residues. Looked up from germline, CDR1 is SGHRS and CDR2 is YFSETQ. The CDR3 coding sequence is TGCGCCAGCAGCTCTCGGACCGTCTACGAGCAGTACTTC. Translated, it gives CASSSRTVYEQYF. Using reference TRBV5-1 and TRBJ2-7 for the parts outside the CDR3, the full variable domain is KAGVTQTPRYLIKTRGQQVTLSCSPISGHRSVSWYQQTPGQGLQFLFEYFSETQRNKGNFPGRFSGRQFSNSRSEMNVSTLELGDSALYLCASSSRTVYEQYFGPGTRLTVT.

In its sample, this clone was seen once. The gene calls are TRBV7-2 and TRBJ2-5; tentative D call: TRBD2 (6 bases). The CDR3 totals 14 residues. Germline V CDR1 and CDR2: SGHTA, FQGNSA. V lost 2 bases to trimming and J lost 9 bases, with 16 bases between them. The CDR3 spells CASSLSSGQGAQYF. The CDR3 region has the DNA TGTGCCAGCAGCTTAAGTAGCGGACAAGGGGCCCAGTACTTC.

V is TRBV10-3 and J is TRBJ2-5; D is undetermined. Trimming cost V 0 bases and J 5 bases, with 10 bases left between them. This CDR3 is built from 14 residues. CDR1 is ENHRY, CDR2 SYGVKD, per germline. CDR3 protein: CAISESTFRETQYF. The CDR3 coding sequence is TGTGCCATCAGTGAGTCAACGTTCCGGGAGACCCAGTACTTC.

The sample holds one count of this clone. The chain employs TRBV6-5 and TRBJ2-3; TRBD2 aligns across 8 bases. The length of the CDR3 is 15 residues. With 8 bases clipped from V and 2 bases from J, the junction kept 9 bases outside the gene matches. The germline V gene encodes CDR1 MNHEY and CDR2 SVGAGI. CDR3 DNA: TGTGCCAGCGGTGTTAGCGGGATCCCCACAGATACGCAGTATTTT. Its protein is CASGVSGIPTDTQYF.

In this sample, this clone turned up once. This sequence joins TRBV27 and TRBJ1-5; 7 bases map to TRBD1. J lost 0 bases, V lost 8 bases, and 7 bases had no gene match. The CDR3 consists of 15 residues. The germline V gene encodes CDR1 MNHEY and CDR2 SMNVEV (reference sequence). DNA of the CDR3: TGTGCCAGCCGTAGGGACAGCCTTAGCAATCAGCCCCAGCATTTT. Translating it yields CASRRDSLSNQPQHF.

V gene TRBV2 combines with J gene TRBJ1-5; TRBD1 might be the D (6 bases). Trimming took 4 bases from V and 0 from J, leaving 10 bases between them. CDR3 length: 15 amino acids. Germline CDR1 and CDR2: SNHLY and FYNNEI. The CDR3 region has the DNA TGTGCCAGCAGTGGGACAGCGTATAGCAATCAGCCCCAGCATTTT. Residues: CASSGTAYSNQPQHF.

This clone appeared a single time. The V gene is TRBV7-9, the J gene TRBJ1-4; D possibly corresponds to TRBD1 (5 bases). The CDR3 consists of 15 residues. From germline, CDR1 is SEHNR and CDR2 FQNEAQ (reference sequence). V was pared by 2 bases and J by 5 bases, with 12 bases between. CDR3 DNA sequence: TGTGCCAGCAGCTTAAGCGCAGGGAAGAATGAAAAACTGTTTTTT. Translation gives CASSLSAGKNEKLFF.

The J gene is TRBJ1-5, the V gene TRBV19; 8 bases map to TRBD1. V trimming: 4 bases; J trimming: 2 bases; junction bases outside the gene matches: 7. The V gene's germline CDR1 is LNHDA and CDR2 SQIVND (reference sequence). This CDR3 is 16 amino acids long. CDR3 in amino acids: CASSTPLGQGNQPQHF. CDR3 bases: TGTGCCAGTAGTACTCCCCTGGGACAGGGCAATCAGCCCCAGCATTTT.